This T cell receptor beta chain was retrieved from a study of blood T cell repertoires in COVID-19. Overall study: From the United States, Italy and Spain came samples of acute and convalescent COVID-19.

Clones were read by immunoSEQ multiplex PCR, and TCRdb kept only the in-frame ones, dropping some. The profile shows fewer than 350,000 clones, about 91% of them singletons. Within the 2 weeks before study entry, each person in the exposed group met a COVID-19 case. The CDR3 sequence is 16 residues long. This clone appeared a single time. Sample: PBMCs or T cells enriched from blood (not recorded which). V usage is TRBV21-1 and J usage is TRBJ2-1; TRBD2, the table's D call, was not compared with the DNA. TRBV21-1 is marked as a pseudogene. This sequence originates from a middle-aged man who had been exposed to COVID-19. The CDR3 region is CASSKAHSSGYNEQFF. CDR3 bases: TGTGCCAGCAGCAAAGCGCACAGTAGCGGATACAATGAGCAGTTCTTC.